This T cell receptor beta chain was identified in a study of T cells in Graves' hyperthyroidism and ophthalmopathy. In this sample, this clonotype turned up many times. There were TCR beta CDR3 regions amplified from RNA transcripts. Carried out on the TCR CDR3, a first-round RT-PCR used the HTBI primer set. TCRdb itself ran the multiplex PCR reads through MiXCR, one entry per CDR3 protein. Counted here are about 580,000 distinct CDR3 sequences, approximately 13% occurring once; the ten biggest clones make up about 5.8%. From roughly 10 ml of fresh peripheral blood, PBMCs were isolated. This clonotype originated in a woman younger than 45 with Graves' hyperthyroidism that later progressed to Graves' ophthalmopathy. The sample comprised blood.

This CDR3 reads CASSLDTPGQGANYGYTF. In DNA form, the CDR3 reads TGTGCCAGCAGCCTAGATACTCCCGGACAGGGGGCCAACTATGGCTACACCTTC. This chain uses TRBV27 with TRBJ1-2; TRBD1 aligns across 11 bases. CDR3 length: 18 amino acids. With 6 bases clipped from V and 2 bases from J, the junction kept 14 bases outside the gene matches. Germline V gene sequence: CDR1 MNHEY, CDR2 SMNVEV (reference sequence).